This record looks at one T cell receptor (beta chain) sequence and its context. Its cognate antigen is unknown. The CDR3 is 16 residues long. V lost 0 bases, J lost 4 bases, and 13 bases lay in between. CDR1 LGHNA and CDR2 YNFKEQ come from the germline V gene. Sequencing used immunoSEQ v3.0 at survey level. Sequencing aimed at roughly 40,000-55,000 T-cell genomes per sample. Here immunoSEQ multiplex PCR was the method, and the copy in TCRdb shows in-frame clones only, minus some. Of 25,000 to 40,000 clones listed, 95% to 98% were seen once; the top ten hold over 1.5%. This entry belongs to a study of long-term antiretroviral therapy in people with HIV. Regarding the study as a whole: Before ART, certain clones expanded, and these dominated the repertoire at all time points. Blood obtained between about 2004 and 2017 may reflect older ART regimens.

The samples comprised about 0.85-11 million cryopreserved PBMC ahead of DNA extraction. This chain joins TRBV4-2 and TRBJ2-1, with D maybe TRBD2 (5 bases). Sequencing was performed on unsorted PBMCs, taken 7.6 years after starting antiretroviral therapy. The TCR originated in a man aged 30-40 years with HIV. CDR3 DNA: TGTGCCAGCAGCCAAGAGATAAGGACTGAATACAATGAGCAGTTCTTC. This gives the protein CASSQEIRTEYNEQFF.